This T cell receptor beta chain stems from a study of blood T cell repertoires in COVID-19. Study as a whole: Nucleic acid was either cDNA or gDNA, and it came from T cells, B-cell-depleted T cells, or PBMCs.

In the source study's methods: Researchers report that nucleated cell counts were estimated from reference gene primer amplification. Clones were read by immunoSEQ multiplex PCR, and TCRdb kept only the in-frame ones, dropping some. From that table come the V and J calls and clone size; the DNA was used to work out D and trimming. Seen here are fewer than 150,000 clones, 70% to 90% observed once, and the top ten hold around 13%. The CDR3 extends over 15 amino acids. V lost 1 base, J lost 4 bases, and 13 bases lay in between. Germline loops: CDR1 MNHNY, CDR2 SVGAGI (reference sequence). Sequenced: peripheral blood. The V and J genes are TRBV6-6 and TRBJ1-2; the D gene is possibly TRBD1 (5 bases). This receptor was obtained from a human donor in a cohort sampled during active COVID-19. The CDR3 spells CASSYYGGVGYGYTF. In nucleotides, the CDR3 is TGTGCCAGCAGTTACTATGGGGGGGTGGGCTATGGCTACACCTTC.